This passage covers 13 T cell receptor beta chains from one sample sequenced in a study of cytomegalovirus exposure and HLA in healthy donors. Assay used: immunoSEQ multiplex PCR; TCRdb lists only in-frame clones, some missing. There are 130,000 to 150,000 clones in the sample; approximately 90% occur only once, and 6.2% lies in the top ten. Sequenced input: PBMCs. The origin of the receptors is a woman between 25 and 40 years old in good health and CMV-seropositive.

The chain recombines TRBV5-1 with TRBJ1-1; D might be TRBD1 (6 bases). The ends were cut back, 0 bases at V and 1 base at J, with 10 bases in the middle. Germline V CDR1 and CDR2: SGHRS, YFSETQ. The length of the CDR3 is 15 residues. Here the CDR3 reads CASSLESGANTEAFF. CDR3 DNA sequence: TGCGCCAGCAGCTTGGAGTCAGGGGCGAACACTGAAGCTTTCTTT.

J is TRBJ2-3 and V is TRBV5-6; 7 bases fit TRBD2. This CDR3 is 16 amino acids long. Germline trimming cut 4 bases from V and 2 bases from J; bases unmatched to any gene: 10. Germline loops: CDR1 SGHDT, CDR2 YYEEEE. CDR3 DNA: TGTGCCAGCAGCGTCTTCGGCGGGGGATCCACAGATACGCAGTATTTT. Translating gives CASSVFGGGSTDTQYF.

The chain couples TRBV4-1 to TRBJ2-2; D not resolved. This CDR3 has 15 amino acids. Trimming shortened V by 1 base and J by 1 base, and 7 bases separated the two germline ends. Germline loops: CDR1 MGHRA, CDR2 YSYEKL. The CDR3 sequence: CASSQARGNTGELFF. Written as DNA, the CDR3 is TGCGCCAGCAGCCAAGCTCGCGGGAACACCGGGGAGCTGTTTTTT.

This chain connects TRBV28 to TRBJ1-1; 8 bases are shared with TRBD1. The V segment lost 5 bases and the J segment 2 bases; nucleotides outside the gene matches: 10. Germline V gene sequence: CDR1 MDHEN, CDR2 SYDVKM. The CDR3 is 16 residues long. CDR3 in amino acids: CASSGHRGTPNTEAFF. Here the CDR3 DNA reads TGTGCCAGCAGTGGCCACAGGGGGACTCCTAACACTGAAGCTTTCTTT.

J is TRBJ2-2 and V is TRBV10-1, with a weak D call TRBD1 (5 bases). Germline V gene sequence: CDR1 WNHNN, CDR2 SYGVQD (reference sequence). The CDR3 is 14 amino acids. The V end was cut by 6 bases, the J end by 6 bases, with 14 bases between. CDR3 region: CASSQDPGSGELFF. In nucleotides, the CDR3 is TGCGCCAGCAGCCAAGACCCAGGGTCCGGGGAGCTGTTTTTT.

The chain links TRBV27 to TRBJ2-3, with 9 bases lining up with TRBD2. From germline, CDR1 is MNHEY and CDR2 SMNVEV (reference sequence). The CDR3 covers 16 residues. Trimming removed 3 bases from V and 2 bases from J; junction bases left unmatched: 6. The CDR3 here is CASSFRLAGPTDTQYF. The DNA for the CDR3 is TGTGCCAGCAGTTTTAGGCTAGCGGGGCCCACAGATACGCAGTATTTT.

The chain couples TRBV27 to TRBJ1-2, with 7 bases lining up with TRBD1. The CDR3 spans 17 residues. Germline V gene sequence: CDR1 MNHEY, CDR2 SMNVEV (reference sequence). The V gene end was trimmed by 5 bases and the J gene end by 2 bases; junction bases not matched to a gene: 14. The CDR3 nucleotides read TGTGCCAGCAGTGCTACTCCAGGGGCGGGACAGAACTATGGCTACACCTTC. It translates to CASSATPGAGQNYGYTF.

This clone was counted only a few times. The chain recombines TRBV19 with TRBJ2-7; 9 bases line up with TRBD1. Germline-derived CDR1 and CDR2 are LNHDA and SQIVND (reference sequence). The CDR3 has 15 amino acids. J was trimmed by 5 bases and V by 6 bases; bases with no gene match: 11. The CDR3 DNA sequence: TGTGCCAGTAGCCACCTCCCGACAGGGGGGCACGAGCAGTACTTC. Protein sequence: CASSHLPTGGHEQYF. The variable domain in full, with the rest retrieved from reference TRBV19 and TRBJ2-7, is DGGITQSPKYLFRKEGQNVTLSCEQNLNHDAMYWYRQDPGQGLRLIYYSQIVNDFQKGDIAEGYSVSREKKESFPLTVTSAQKNPTAFYLCASSHLPTGGHEQYFGPGTRLTVT.

V and J are TRBV28 and TRBJ2-7; 7 bases map to TRBD1. This CDR3 region has 15 residues. J gave up 3 bases and V 1 base, and 6 bases lay outside the gene matches. CDR1 is MDHEN, CDR2 SYDVKM, per germline. CDR3 sequence: CASSLLSRGNYEQYF. In nucleotides, the CDR3 is TGTGCCAGCAGTTTATTATCCAGGGGGAACTACGAGCAGTACTTC.

The table lists this clone with a few counts. The CDR3 spells CASSDEPPGLKFF. The CDR3 bases are TGCGCCAGCAGTGACGAACCCCCGGGACTAAAGTTCTTC. This chain joins TRBV10-1 and TRBJ2-1; the match to TRBD2 covers 7 bases. The length of the CDR3 is 13 residues. The germline CDR1 and CDR2 sequences are WNHNN and SYGVQD (reference sequence). The V segment lost 3 bases and the J segment 14 bases; nucleotides outside the gene matches: 10.

The chain combines TRBV9 with TRBJ1-4; TRBD1 aligns across 7 bases. The CDR3 has 15 residues. Germline V gene lookup returns CDR1 SGDLS and CDR2 YYNGEE. Trimming cost V 3 bases and J 5 bases; bases outside gene matches: 7. The DNA for the CDR3 is TGTGCCAGCAGCGCCCTGACAGGGCTAAATGAAAAACTGTTTTTT. As protein: CASSALTGLNEKLFF.

V gene TRBV7-2 combines with J gene TRBJ2-2; D perhaps matches TRBD2 (5 bases). V was clipped by 5 bases and J by 5 bases, with 9 bases between them. The CDR3 sequence is 13 residues long. Germline CDR1 SGHTA, CDR2 FQGNSA. The CDR3 spells CASSNRRTGELFF. CDR3 coding DNA: TGTGCCAGCAGCAATAGGAGGACCGGGGAGCTGTTTTTT.

CDR3 bases: TGTGCCAGTCGTCACACTGAAGCTTTCTTT. Translation: CASRHTEAFF. The chain links TRBV6-6 to TRBJ1-1; no clear D gene. This CDR3 is 10 amino acids long. With 9 bases removed from V and 3 bases from J, the gap between germline ends came to 5 bases. CDR1 and CDR2 (germline): MNHNY, SVGAGI (reference sequence).